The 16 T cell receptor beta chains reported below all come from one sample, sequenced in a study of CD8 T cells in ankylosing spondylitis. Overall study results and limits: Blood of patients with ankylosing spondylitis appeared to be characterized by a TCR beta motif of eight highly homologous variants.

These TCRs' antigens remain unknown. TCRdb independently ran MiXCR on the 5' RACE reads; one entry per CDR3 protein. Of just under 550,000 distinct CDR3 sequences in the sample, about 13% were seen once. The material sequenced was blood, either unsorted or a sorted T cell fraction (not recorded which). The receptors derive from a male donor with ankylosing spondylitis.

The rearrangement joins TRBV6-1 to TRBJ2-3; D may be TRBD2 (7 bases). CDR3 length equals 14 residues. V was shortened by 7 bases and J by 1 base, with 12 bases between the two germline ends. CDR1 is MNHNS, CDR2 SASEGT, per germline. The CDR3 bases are TGTGCCAGCAAGGAGGGGGGGGGCACAGATACGCAGTATTTT. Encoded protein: CASKEGGGTDTQYF.

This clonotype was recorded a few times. The CDR3 region is CASSQEGSMGEADTQYF. In nucleotides, the CDR3 is TGTGCCAGCAGCCAAGAGGGGTCTATGGGAGAGGCAGATACGCAGTATTTT. V gene TRBV4-2 combines with J gene TRBJ2-3; D is possibly TRBD2 (5 bases). V gave up 0 bases and J gave up 4 bases, with 17 bases separating them. The CDR3 extends over 17 amino acids. Germline lookup yields CDR1 LGHNA and CDR2 YNFKEQ.

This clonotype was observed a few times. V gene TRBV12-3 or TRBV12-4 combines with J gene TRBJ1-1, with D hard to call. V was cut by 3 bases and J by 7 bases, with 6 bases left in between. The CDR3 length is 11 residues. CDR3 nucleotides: TGTGCCAGCAGTTTTAAGCATGAAGCTTTCTTT. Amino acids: CASSFKHEAFF.

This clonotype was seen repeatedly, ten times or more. CDR3 DNA: TGCAGTGCTAGAGATCGGGCGTTGGTAAACTATGGCTACACCTTC. Translation: CSARDRALVNYGYTF. The chain has TRBV20-1 and TRBJ1-2; no definite D call. The germline CDR1 and CDR2 sequences are DFQATT and SNEGSKA (reference sequence). Between the trimmed V and J ends, which lost 0 bases and 2 bases, there was a span of 13 bases. The CDR3 extends over 15 amino acids.

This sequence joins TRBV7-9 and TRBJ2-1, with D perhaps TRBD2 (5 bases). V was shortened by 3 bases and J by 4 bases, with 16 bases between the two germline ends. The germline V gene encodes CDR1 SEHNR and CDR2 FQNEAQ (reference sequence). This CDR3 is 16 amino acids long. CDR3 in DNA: TGTGCCAGCAGCTTCGTTGGAGGCAGATATTACAATGAGCAGTTCTTC. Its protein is CASSFVGGRYYNEQFF.

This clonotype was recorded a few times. The CDR3 here is CASSQASGRGTQYF. CDR3 coding DNA: TGTGCCAGCAGCCAAGCTAGCGGGAGGGGTACGCAGTATTTT. The gene calls are TRBV3-1 and TRBJ2-3, with 12 bases that match TRBD2. The germline CDR1 and CDR2 sequences are LGHDT and YNNKEL (reference sequence). The ends lost 1 base at V and 8 bases at J; junction bases unmatched: 1. CDR3 size: 14 residues.

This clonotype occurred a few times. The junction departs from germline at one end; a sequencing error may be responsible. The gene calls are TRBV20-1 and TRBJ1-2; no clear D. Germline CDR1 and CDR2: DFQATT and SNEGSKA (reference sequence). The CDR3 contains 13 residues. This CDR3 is CSALAGSDYGFTF. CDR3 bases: TGCAGTGCCCTAGCCGGCTCTGACTATGGCTTCACCTTC.

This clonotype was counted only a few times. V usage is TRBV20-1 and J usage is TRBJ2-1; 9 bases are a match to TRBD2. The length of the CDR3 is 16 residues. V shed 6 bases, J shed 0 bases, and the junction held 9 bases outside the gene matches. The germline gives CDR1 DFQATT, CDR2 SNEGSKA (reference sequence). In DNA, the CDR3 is TGCAGTGCCAGGGTGAATAGCGGGAGCTCCTACAATGAGCAGTTCTTC. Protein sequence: CSARVNSGSSYNEQFF.

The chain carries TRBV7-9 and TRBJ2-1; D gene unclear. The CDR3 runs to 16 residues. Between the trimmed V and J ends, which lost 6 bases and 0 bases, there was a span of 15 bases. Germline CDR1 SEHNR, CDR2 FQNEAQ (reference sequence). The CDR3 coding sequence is TGTGCCAGCAGTCCTGCTGGCGGTAGCTCCTACAATGAGCAGTTCTTC. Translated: CASSPAGGSSYNEQFF.

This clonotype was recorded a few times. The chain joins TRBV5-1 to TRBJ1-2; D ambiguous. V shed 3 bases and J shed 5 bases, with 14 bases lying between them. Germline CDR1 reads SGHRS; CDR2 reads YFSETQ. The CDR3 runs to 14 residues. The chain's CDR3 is CASSSGEGLYGYTF. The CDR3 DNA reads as TGCGCCAGCAGCTCCGGGGAGGGCTTATATGGCTACACCTTC.

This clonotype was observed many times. The CDR3: CAWMVWAGDTEAFF. CDR3 bases: TGTGCCTGGATGGTGTGGGCAGGAGATACTGAAGCTTTCTTT. The chain uses TRBV30 and TRBJ1-1; D is unclear. The V end lost 4 bases, the J end lost 5 bases, and 17 bases lay between the germline ends. Germline V gives CDR1 GTSNPN, CDR2 SVGIG (reference sequence). This CDR3 region has 14 residues.

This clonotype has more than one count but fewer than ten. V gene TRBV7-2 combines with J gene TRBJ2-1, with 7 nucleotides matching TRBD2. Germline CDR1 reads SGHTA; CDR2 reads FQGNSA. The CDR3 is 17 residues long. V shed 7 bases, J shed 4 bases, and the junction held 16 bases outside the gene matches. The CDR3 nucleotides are TGTGCCAGCACTAGAGGAGCCCTAGCGGATATTTACAATGAGCAGTTCTTC. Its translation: CASTRGALADIYNEQFF.

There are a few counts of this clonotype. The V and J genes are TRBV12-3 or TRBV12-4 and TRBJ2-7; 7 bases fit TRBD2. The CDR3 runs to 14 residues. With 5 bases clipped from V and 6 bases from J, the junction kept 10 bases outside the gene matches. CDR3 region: CASSPRGFHSEQYF. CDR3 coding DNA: TGTGCCAGCAGTCCGCGGGGGTTCCATAGCGAGCAGTACTTC.

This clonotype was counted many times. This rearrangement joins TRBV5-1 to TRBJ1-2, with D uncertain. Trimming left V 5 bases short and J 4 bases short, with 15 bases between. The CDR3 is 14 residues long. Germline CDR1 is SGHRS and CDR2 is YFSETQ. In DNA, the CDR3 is TGCGCCAGCAGTTCCATAGGCTCGGGCTATGGCTACACCTTC. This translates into CASSSIGSGYGYTF.

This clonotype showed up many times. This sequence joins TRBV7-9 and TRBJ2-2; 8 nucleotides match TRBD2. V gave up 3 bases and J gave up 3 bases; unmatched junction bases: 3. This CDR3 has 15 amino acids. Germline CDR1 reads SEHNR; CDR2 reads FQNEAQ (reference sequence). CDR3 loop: CASSFGLADTGELFF. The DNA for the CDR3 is TGTGCCAGCAGCTTTGGACTAGCTGACACCGGGGAGCTGTTTTTT.

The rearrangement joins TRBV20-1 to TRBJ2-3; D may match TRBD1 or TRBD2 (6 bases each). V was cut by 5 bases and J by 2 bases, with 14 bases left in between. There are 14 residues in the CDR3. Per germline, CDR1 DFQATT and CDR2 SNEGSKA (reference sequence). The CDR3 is CSAPVGGPTDTQYF. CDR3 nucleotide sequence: TGCAGTGCTCCCGTTGGGGGGCCCACAGATACGCAGTATTTT.